This TCR beta chain was obtained from a study of T cell therapy after organ transplantation. The CDR3 has 15 residues. V lost 1 base and J 8 bases, leaving 16 bases between the germline ends. Germline V lookup: CDR1 SGHVS, CDR2 FNYEAQ. The method was immunoSEQ multiplex PCR; TCRdb's version includes in-frame clones alone and lacks a portion of them. The sample includes approximately 20,000 clones, around 81% of them seen just once. Time point of the sample: 4-8 weeks after completion of therapy. Study-wide findings and caveats: Nonresponders had marked pretherapy clonal expansions and little post-therapy change.

A word on this clone: The antigen is not known.

This chain uses TRBV7-6 with TRBJ2-3; D possibly corresponds to TRBD2 (6 bases). Sequencing was performed on CD8+ T cells from blood, taken after autologous CMV-specific T cell therapy. This TCR was recovered from a human patient who had received a solid organ transplant and had CMV disease. Some T cells may be transferred from the graft donor. CDR3 in DNA: TGTGCCAGCAGCTTAGAGTCGCTAGCGCGAGGTACGCAGTATTTT. Encoded protein: CASSLESLARGTQYF.